What follows are 26 T cell receptor beta chains derived from one specimen sequenced in a study of blood T cell repertoires in COVID-19. Repertoires were generated with immunoSEQ multiplex PCR, while TCRdb's copy carries only in-frame clones and drops some. The sample comprises about 180,000 clones, approximately 84% of which are singletons, and approximately 5.6% rests with the top ten. Sequenced input: PBMCs or T cells enriched from blood (not recorded which). The source of these receptors is a woman in her forties with acute COVID-19.

The chain links TRBV9 to TRBJ2-5; 9 positions match TRBD2. CDR1 and CDR2 (germline): SGDLS, YYNGEE. The CDR3 totals 13 residues. Trimming at V came to 5 bases and at J to 8 bases, leaving 7 bases not matched to a gene. CDR3 loop: CASSAGGEGTQYF. The DNA of the CDR3 is TGTGCCAGCAGTGCGGGGGGGGAAGGAACCCAGTACTTC.

The chain carries TRBV12-3 or TRBV12-4 and TRBJ1-2; 9 nucleotides match TRBD1. The V and J ends lost 5 bases and 3 bases, in that order; junction bases with no gene match: 1. This CDR3 contains 13 residues. CDR3 coding DNA: TGTGCCAGCAGTGGGACAGGGTACTATGGCTACACCTTC. Translated: CASSGTGYYGYTF.

V usage is TRBV4-2 and J usage is TRBJ1-3; D unresolved. There are 15 residues in the CDR3. Deletions cut 0 bases from V and 2 bases from J, with 8 bases between. Germline V gives CDR1 LGHNA, CDR2 YNFKEQ. The CDR3 sequence: CASSQDRHTGNTIYF. In nucleotides, the CDR3 is TGTGCCAGCAGCCAAGATCGTCACACTGGAAACACCATATATTTT.

The CDR3 here is CASTASLEGRSPLHF. The CDR3 bases are TGTGCCAGCACCGCGAGTTTGGAGGGGCGTTCACCCCTCCACTTT. The rearrangement links TRBV28 to TRBJ1-6, with D possibly matching TRBD1 (5 bases). V gave up 7 bases and J gave up 9 bases, with 19 bases separating them. Germline V gene data show CDR1 as MDHEN and CDR2 as SYDVKM. The CDR3 runs 15 residues.

The chain has TRBV15 and TRBJ2-1; D remains unclear. The CDR3 consists of 15 residues. V dropped 4 bases and J dropped 2 bases, with 12 bases sitting between them. CDR1 LNHNV and CDR2 YYDKDF come from the germline V gene (reference sequence). In DNA, the CDR3 is TGTGCCACCAGCACCAGTAAAGTGACCTACAATGAGCAGTTCTTC. Translating it yields CATSTSKVTYNEQFF.

About this clone: Other DNA sequences of this sample code for an identical CDR3. The V gene is TRBV29-1, the J gene TRBJ1-1; D not resolved. The CDR3 length is 12 residues. Deletions cut 2 bases from V and 4 bases from J, with 8 bases between. From germline, CDR1 is SQVTM and CDR2 ANQGSEA. CDR3 nucleotides: TGCAGCGTTGAAAGAGGATCCACTGAAGCTTTCTTT. It is translated as CSVERGSTEAFF.

Concerning this clone: At one end the junction does not follow the germline gene, possibly because of a read error. The chain uses TRBV2 and TRBJ1-5; D is undetermined. The germline V gene has CDR1 SNHLY and CDR2 FYNNEI. The CDR3 contains 13 residues. The CDR3 nucleotides read TGTGCCAGTAGTGGTGGGCGTGATCAGCCCCAGCATTTT. Residues: CASSGGRDQPQHF.

CDR3 bases: TGTGCCAGCAGGTTCCCCGGGGAGGATACGCAGTATTTT. Translating it yields CASRFPGEDTQYF. This sequence joins TRBV5-6 and TRBJ2-3; possible D gene TRBD2, 5 bases. The CDR3 covers 13 residues. Trimming stripped 5 bases from V and 6 bases from J, with 13 bases between. CDR1 is SGHDT and CDR2 is YYEEEE in the germline V gene.

The chain is built from TRBV15 and TRBJ2-2; 9 bases fit TRBD2. The CDR3 covers 15 residues. The germline V gene has CDR1 LNHNV and CDR2 YYDKDF (reference sequence). The trim removed 7 bases at V and 1 base at J, leaving 4 bases unmatched. CDR3 in DNA: TGTGCCACCACCCTGACTAGCGGGAACACCGGGGAGCTGTTTTTT. Its translation is CATTLTSGNTGELFF.

The genes are TRBV19 and TRBJ2-5; weak D call: TRBD2 (6 bases). V was trimmed by 10 bases and J by 5 bases, leaving 17 bases between them. Germline V lookup: CDR1 LNHDA, CDR2 SQIVND (reference sequence). The length of the CDR3 is 13 residues. CDR3 region: CATRPGSGETQYF. CDR3 nucleotide sequence: TGTGCCACCCGTCCGGGGAGCGGGGAGACCCAGTACTTC.

This chain uses TRBV6-5 with TRBJ1-3; D ambiguous. Germline CDR1 reads MNHEY; CDR2 reads SVGAGI. The CDR3 is 14 residues long. The V end was cut by 6 bases, the J end by 0 bases, with 9 bases between. This CDR3 reads CASRSDISGNTIYF. CDR3 nucleotides: TGTGCCAGCAGATCTGACATCTCTGGAAACACCATATATTTT.

V gene TRBV27 combines with J gene TRBJ2-1; the match to TRBD2 covers 13 bases. Germline CDR1 reads MNHEY; CDR2 reads SMNVEV (reference sequence). The J segment lost 4 bases and the V segment lost 6 bases, leaving 6 bases of the junction unmatched. This CDR3 region has 16 residues. CDR3 residues: CASRKRTSGSYNEQFF. Here the CDR3 DNA reads TGTGCCAGCAGGAAAAGGACTAGCGGGAGTTACAATGAGCAGTTCTTC.

J is TRBJ2-7 and V is TRBV3-1 (or the pseudogene TRBV3-2); weak D call: TRBD2 (6 bases). Germline CDR1 and CDR2: LGHDT and YNNKEL (reference sequence). V shed 5 bases and J shed 11 bases, with 13 bases lying between them. The CDR3 totals 11 residues. CDR3 coding DNA: TGTGCCAGCAGCAATAGCGGAAGGAAGTACTTC. It specifies CASSNSGRKYF.

This chain joins TRBV9 and TRBJ2-7, with D possibly matching TRBD1 (6 bases). The CDR3 consists of 14 residues. V lost 4 bases to trimming and J lost 2 bases, with 13 bases between them. Looked up from germline, CDR1 is SGDLS and CDR2 is YYNGEE. The CDR3 DNA is TGTGCCAGCAGCCCGCGGACAGTGCCCTACGAGCAGTACTTC. Its translation is CASSPRTVPYEQYF.

The rearrangement joins TRBV7-9 to TRBJ1-5; the D gene is possibly TRBD1 (6 bases). Germline assignment: CDR1 SEHNR and CDR2 FQNEAQ (reference sequence). The CDR3 totals 15 residues. Trimming shortened V by 0 bases and J by 2 bases, and 8 bases separated the two germline ends. The CDR3 coding sequence is TGTGCCAGCAGCTTAGCTTCAGGGGGCAATCAGCCCCAGCATTTT. It is translated as CASSLASGGNQPQHF.

The V gene is TRBV6-5, the J gene TRBJ2-7, with TRBD1 identical over 9 bases. Germline assignment: CDR1 MNHEY and CDR2 SVGAGI. The V and J ends lost 7 bases and 2 bases, in that order; junction bases with no gene match: 9. The CDR3 is 15 residues long. For the CDR3, the DNA is TGTGCCAGCAAGGAGGGGACAGGGAATGCCTACGAGCAGTACTTC. As protein: CASKEGTGNAYEQYF.

The chain couples TRBV7-3 to TRBJ2-1, with unresolved D. V lost 3 bases to trimming and J lost 12 bases, with 12 bases between them. CDR1 SGHTA and CDR2 FQGTGA come from the germline V gene. This CDR3 is built from 12 residues. CDR3 sequence reads: CASSLSDSRQFF. The CDR3 bases are TGTGCCAGCAGCTTGTCCGATAGCCGGCAGTTCTTC.

This chain links TRBV29-1 with TRBJ1-2; TRBD1 might be the D (5 bases). V lost 4 bases, J lost 0 bases, and 12 bases lay in between. The V gene's germline CDR1 is SQVTM and CDR2 ANQGSEA. The CDR3 runs 14 residues. The CDR3 reads CSVGGRVANYGYTF. CDR3 bases: TGCAGCGTTGGTGGCAGGGTTGCTAACTATGGCTACACCTTC.

V is TRBV12-3 or TRBV12-4 and J is TRBJ2-5; the D gene is possibly TRBD2 (5 bases). V gave up 4 bases and J gave up 9 bases, with 9 bases separating them. The CDR3 has 11 residues. The CDR3 DNA reads as TGTGCCAGCAGTTCTCAGAGGGCCCAGTACTTC. Translated, it gives CASSSQRAQYF.

The rearrangement joins TRBV11-2 to TRBJ1-5; possibly TRBD1 for D (6 bases). V gave up 0 bases and J gave up 3 bases, with 9 bases separating them. The germline V gene has CDR1 SGHAT and CDR2 FQNNGV. CDR3 length equals 15 residues. This chain's CDR3 is CASSLDGGPNQPQHF. The CDR3 DNA reads TGTGCCAGCAGCTTAGATGGGGGCCCCAATCAGCCCCAGCATTTT.

The V gene is TRBV24-1, the J gene TRBJ1-5, with 7 bases that match TRBD1. V lost 3 bases, J lost 1 base, and 5 bases stayed unmatched. The CDR3 has 16 residues. CDR1 is KGHDR and CDR2 is SFDVKD in the germline V gene. The CDR3 is CATSDVAGGSNQPQHF. CDR3 DNA: TGTGCCACCAGTGATGTGGCAGGGGGGAGCAATCAGCCCCAGCATTTT.

This clone appeared a single time. An end of the junction differs from the germline gene, which may be a read error. The J gene is TRBJ1-2, the V gene TRBV3-1 (or the pseudogene TRBV3-2); TRBD1 matches 8 bases. The CDR3 length is 18 residues. Germline V gives CDR1 LGHDT, CDR2 YNNKEL (reference sequence). The CDR3 DNA is TGTGCCAGCACCCAAGGTGTGGCAGGGGGCGCAGTAAGCTATGGCTACACCTTC. It translates to CASTQGVAGGAVSYGYTF.

The rearrangement uses TRBV9 and TRBJ2-7, with TRBD1 matching over 7 bases. The CDR3 is 15 amino acids. The germline V gene has CDR1 SGDLS and CDR2 YYNGEE. V lost 4 bases, J lost 3 bases, and 10 bases stayed unmatched. The CDR3 loop is CASSMTGTAYYEQYF. The CDR3 DNA sequence: TGTGCCAGCAGCATGACCGGGACAGCTTACTACGAGCAGTACTTC.

The V and J genes are TRBV27 and TRBJ2-7; TRBD2 agrees at 8 bases. V was pared by 4 bases and J by 0 bases, with 5 bases of the junction left unmatched. Germline CDR1 is MNHEY and CDR2 is SMNVEV (reference sequence). This CDR3 comprises 15 residues. The CDR3 DNA follows: TGTGCCAGCAGTTATAGCGGGACGGTCTCCTACGAGCAGTACTTC. Residues: CASSYSGTVSYEQYF.

The chain is built from TRBV11-3 and TRBJ2-1; tentative D call: TRBD2 (5 bases). There are 14 residues in the CDR3. The germline V gene has CDR1 SGHNT and CDR2 YENEEA. With 5 bases removed from V and 5 bases from J, the gap between germline ends came to 13 bases. In nucleotides, the CDR3 is TGTGCCAGCAGCCCAACGGGGTGGGACAATGAGCAGTTCTTC. The encoded protein is CASSPTGWDNEQFF. Full variable domain (missing parts from reference TRBV11-3 and TRBJ2-1): EAGVVQSPRYKIIEKKQPVAFWCNPISGHNTLYWYLQNLGQGPELLIRYENEEAVDDSQLPKDRFSAERLKGVDSTLKIQPAELGDSAVYLCASSPTGWDNEQFFGPGTRLTVL.

In this sample, this clone turned up a few times. In the same sample, other DNA sequences code for this CDR3. This chain uses TRBV7-9 with TRBJ1-6; D call uncertain. The CDR3 consists of 15 residues. V dropped 0 bases and J dropped 0 bases, with 3 bases sitting between them. CDR1 is SEHNR and CDR2 is FQNEAQ in the germline V gene (reference sequence). The CDR3 DNA is TGTGCCAGCAGCTTAGCGAGCTCCTATAATTCACCCCTCCACTTT. It translates to CASSLASSYNSPLHF.